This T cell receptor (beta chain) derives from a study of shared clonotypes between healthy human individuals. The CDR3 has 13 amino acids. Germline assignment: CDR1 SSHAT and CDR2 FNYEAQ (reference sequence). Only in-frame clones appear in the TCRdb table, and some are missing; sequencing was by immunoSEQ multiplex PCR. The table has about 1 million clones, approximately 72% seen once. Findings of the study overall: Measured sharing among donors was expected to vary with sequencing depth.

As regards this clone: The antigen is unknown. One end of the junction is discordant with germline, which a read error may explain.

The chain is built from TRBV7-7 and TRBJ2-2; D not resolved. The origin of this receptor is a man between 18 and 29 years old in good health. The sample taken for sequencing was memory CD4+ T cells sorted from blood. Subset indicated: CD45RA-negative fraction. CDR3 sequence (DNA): TGTGCTAGCAGCTTAGACGATACCGGGGAGCTGTTTTTT. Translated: CASSLDDTGELFF.